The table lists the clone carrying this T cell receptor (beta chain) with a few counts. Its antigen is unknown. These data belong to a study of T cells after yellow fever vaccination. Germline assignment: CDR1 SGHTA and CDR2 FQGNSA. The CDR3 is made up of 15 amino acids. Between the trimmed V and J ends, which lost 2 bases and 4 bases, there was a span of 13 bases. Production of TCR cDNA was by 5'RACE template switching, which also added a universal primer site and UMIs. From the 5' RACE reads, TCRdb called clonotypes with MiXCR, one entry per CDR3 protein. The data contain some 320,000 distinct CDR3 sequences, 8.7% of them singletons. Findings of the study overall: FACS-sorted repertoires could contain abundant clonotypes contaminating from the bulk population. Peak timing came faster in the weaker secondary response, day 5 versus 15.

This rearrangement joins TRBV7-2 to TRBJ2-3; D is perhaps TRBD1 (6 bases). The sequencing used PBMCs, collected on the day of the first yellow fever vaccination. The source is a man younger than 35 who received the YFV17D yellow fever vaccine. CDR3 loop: CASSLMFRGADTQYF. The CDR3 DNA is TGTGCCAGCAGCTTAATGTTCAGGGGAGCAGATACGCAGTATTTT. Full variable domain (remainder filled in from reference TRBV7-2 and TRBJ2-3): GAGVSQSPSNKVTEKGKDVELRCDPISGHTALYWYRQSLGQGLEFLIYFQGNSAPDKSGLPSDRFSAERTGGSVSTLTIQRTQQEDSAVYLCASSLMFRGADTQYFGPGTRLTVL.